The 14 T cell receptor beta chains below come from one sample, sequenced in a study of response to subunit inactivated influenza vaccine. One entry per CDR3 protein, called by TCRdb with MiXCR from the RT-PCR reads. The table records hundreds of thousands of distinct CDR3 sequences, about a fifth of them present only once. The source material was PBMCs from blood, sampled 5 days after vaccination. Source of these receptors: a man between 50 and 59 years old who received an inactivated influenza vaccine.

Many counts were recorded for this clonotype. The V and J genes are TRBV5-5 and TRBJ2-1; 8 positions agree with TRBD2. Germline V gene lookup returns CDR1 SGHKS and CDR2 YYEKEE (reference sequence). V shed 3 bases and J 7 bases; nucleotides not matched to a gene: 12. This CDR3 is 16 amino acids long. CDR3 coding DNA: TGTGCCAGCAGCTCCCTCCGGGGGGGCCAATGGAATGAGCAGTTCTTC. This gives the protein CASSSLRGGQWNEQFF.

This clonotype appeared a few times. The chain joins TRBV6-2 or TRBV6-3 to TRBJ2-7, with no clear D. V lost 4 bases and J 0 bases, leaving 13 bases between the germline ends. The CDR3 contains 15 residues. Germline CDR1 MNHEY, CDR2 SVGEGT. The CDR3, as DNA: TGTGCCAGCAGTTTGTGGGGTCTGGGCTCCTACGAGCAGTACTTC. This encodes CASSLWGLGSYEQYF.

V gene TRBV12-3 or TRBV12-4 combines with J gene TRBJ1-1; no firm D call. V was trimmed by 1 base and J by 4 bases, leaving 16 bases between them. The CDR3 has 16 residues. The CDR3 DNA reads as TGTGCCAGCAGTTTAGTCCCCCCCGACTATCGCACTGAAGCTTTCTTT. It is translated as CASSLVPPDYRTEAFF.

The rearrangement links TRBV28 to TRBJ2-1, with a tentative D call TRBD2 (6 bases). CDR1 and CDR2 (germline): MDHEN, SYDVKM. V gave up 3 bases and J gave up 0 bases, with 15 bases separating them. The CDR3 runs to 17 residues. CDR3 DNA sequence: TGTGCCAGCAGTTTCGTTATGGGGAGGATCTCCTACAATGAGCAGTTCTTC. It yields the protein CASSFVMGRISYNEQFF.

This rearrangement joins TRBV3-1 to TRBJ2-6; no clear D gene. Germline V lookup: CDR1 LGHDT, CDR2 YNNKEL (reference sequence). The CDR3 sequence is 12 residues long. V lost 4 bases and J 8 bases, leaving 6 bases between the germline ends. The CDR3 bases are TGTGCCAGCAGCCCGGAGACCAACGTCCTGACTTTC. It encodes CASSPETNVLTF.

The gene calls are TRBV29-1 and TRBJ2-7; TRBD1 might be the D (6 bases). CDR1 and CDR2 from the germline V gene are SQVTM and ANQGSEA. The CDR3 is 14 amino acids. V gave up 7 bases and J gave up 5 bases, with 21 bases separating them. The CDR3 DNA reads as TGCAGCGCTGGACAGAGAAGGTCCTCAAACGAGCAGTACTTC. Its protein product is CSAGQRRSSNEQYF.

This clonotype was seen a few times. The J gene is TRBJ1-1, the V gene TRBV15; D is undetermined. The V gene's germline CDR1 is LNHNV and CDR2 YYDKDF (reference sequence). The CDR3 contains 15 residues. The germline V and J ends were trimmed by 2 bases and 5 bases, with 15 bases remaining between them. The CDR3 is CATSRPPRQATEAFF. The CDR3 region has the DNA TGTGCCACCAGCAGACCCCCCAGGCAGGCGACTGAAGCTTTCTTT.

This clonotype was found a few times. For the CDR3, the DNA is TGTGCCAGCAGTGAGGGACCGACGAAGCCCCAAGAGACCCAGTACTTC. Protein: CASSEGPTKPQETQYF. The genes are TRBV6-1 and TRBJ2-5, with D possibly being TRBD1 or TRBD2 (5 bases each). Germline CDR1 reads MNHNS; CDR2 reads SASEGT. The CDR3 is made up of 16 amino acids. With 3 bases removed from V and 1 base from J, the gap between germline ends came to 15 bases.

This clonotype was seen a few times. The V call is TRBV5-1, the J call TRBJ2-1, with 13 bases lining up with TRBD2. There are 16 residues in the CDR3. The germline V gene encodes CDR1 SGHRS and CDR2 YFSETQ. The junction had 2 bases not matched to a gene; V was cut back by 1 base and J by 4 bases. CDR3 residues: CASSLTSGRDYNEQFF. The CDR3 bases are TGCGCCAGCAGCTTGACTAGCGGGAGGGATTACAATGAGCAGTTCTTC.

The count of this clonotype is one. V usage is TRBV19 and J usage is TRBJ2-1, with 9 bases matching TRBD1. The length of the CDR3 is 14 residues. Germline trimming cut 5 bases from V and 3 bases from J; bases unmatched to any gene: 2. CDR1 is LNHDA and CDR2 is SQIVND in the germline V gene (reference sequence). The CDR3 sequence: CASSGQGLYNEQFF. CDR3 DNA sequence: TGTGCCAGTAGTGGACAGGGGCTCTACAATGAGCAGTTCTTC.

The V and J genes are TRBV5-6 and TRBJ1-1; D not resolved. The CDR3 is 14 residues long. Trimming took 0 bases from V and 3 from J, leaving 9 bases between them. The germline V gene has CDR1 SGHDT and CDR2 YYEEEE. This chain's CDR3 is CASSLAAVHTEAFF. CDR3 DNA: TGTGCCAGCAGCTTGGCCGCGGTGCACACTGAAGCTTTCTTT.

The rearrangement joins TRBV4-3 to TRBJ2-1, with D unclear. Per the germline V gene, CDR1 is LGHNA and CDR2 is YSLEER. Trimming pared 4 bases from V and 11 bases from J, leaving 12 bases between. The CDR3 is made up of 12 amino acids. The CDR3 nucleotides read TGCGCCAGCAGCCGGCATGGTGGGCAGCAGTTCTTC. Residues: CASSRHGGQQFF.

This CDR3 reads CASSRTSGSNIQYF. DNA for the CDR3: TGTGCCAGCAGCAGGACTAGCGGGAGTAACATTCAGTACTTC. The chain couples TRBV7-2 to TRBJ2-4; TRBD2 matches at 13 bases. Germline assignment: CDR1 SGHTA and CDR2 FQGNSA. The ends lost 5 bases at V and 7 bases at J; junction bases unmatched: 2. The CDR3 spans 14 residues.

There are many counts of this clonotype. V is TRBV29-1 and J is TRBJ1-2; 9 bases agree with TRBD1. The CDR3 runs to 12 residues. In germline, CDR1 is SQVTM, CDR2 ANQGSEA. V dropped 5 bases and J dropped 10; count of bases not matched to a gene: 8. This CDR3 reads CSVSPGTGTYTF. CDR3 sequence (DNA): TGCAGCGTTTCTCCCGGGACAGGGACCTACACCTTC.